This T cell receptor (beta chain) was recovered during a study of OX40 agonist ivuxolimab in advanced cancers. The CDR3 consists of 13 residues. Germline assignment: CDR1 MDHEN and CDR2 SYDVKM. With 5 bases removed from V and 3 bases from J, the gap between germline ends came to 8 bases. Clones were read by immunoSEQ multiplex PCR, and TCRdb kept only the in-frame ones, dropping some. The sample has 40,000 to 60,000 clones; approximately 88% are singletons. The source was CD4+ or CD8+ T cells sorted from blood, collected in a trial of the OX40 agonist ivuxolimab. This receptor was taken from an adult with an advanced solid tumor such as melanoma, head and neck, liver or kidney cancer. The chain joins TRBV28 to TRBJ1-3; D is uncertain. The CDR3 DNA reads TGTGCCAGCAGTCCACCTGTTGGAAACACCATATATTTT. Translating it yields CASSPPVGNTIYF.